This paragraph covers one T cell receptor beta chain sequence. Its antigen remains unknown. Both 60 Vbeta primers and 13 Jbeta primers went into the PCR. The table came from immunoSEQ multiplex PCR; TCRdb's copy has only in-frame clones and leaves some out. The sample includes under 95,000 clones, roughly 72% of them seen just once. The CDR3 totals 14 residues. Trimming stripped 5 bases from V and 4 bases from J, with 12 bases between. Germline CDR1 is SGHVS and CDR2 is FNYEAQ. The entry originates in a study of cytomegalovirus exposure and HLA in healthy donors. Findings and caveats of the study: In a later analysis, TCR beta V- and J-gene trimming showed a link to a missense DCLRE1C variant. CMV serostatus was the sole immune exposure information available. TRBV6-2, TRBV6-3 and some other V segments were unresolvable in 87-base-pair reads.

Input material: PBMCs. The receptor comes from a man aged 25 to 45 in good health and CMV-seropositive. This chain joins TRBV7-6 and TRBJ1-5; tentative D call: TRBD1 (5 bases). As DNA, the CDR3 is TGTGCCAGCAGCCCGGGTGGGGGGAATCAGCCCCAGCATTTT. The encoded protein is CASSPGGGNQPQHF. The full variable domain, in which reference TRBV7-6 and TRBJ1-5 provide the parts outside the CDR3, is GAGVSQSPRYKVTKRGQDVALRCDPISGHVSLYWYRQALGQGPEFLTYFNYEAQQDKSGLPNDRFSAERPEGSISTLTIQRTEQRDSAMYRCASSPGGGNQPQHFGDGTRLSIL.